This T cell receptor beta chain was sequenced for a study of blood T cells in healthy people across ages. A sample-barcoded 5' primer and a J-beta primer mix were used in a second PCR of roughly 7 to 11 cycles. A tag from a template-switch adaptor with 12 random nucleotides marked each cDNA molecule. TCRdb fed the 5' RACE reads into MiXCR, producing one record per CDR3 protein. Of 780,000 or so distinct CDR3 sequences listed, 40% to 65% are singletons. This clonotype was seen once. Deletions cut 5 bases from V and 3 bases from J, with 14 bases between. The germline CDR1 and CDR2 sequences are MNHNS and SASEGT. The CDR3 is 14 amino acids.

The source of this sequence is a man older than 75 in good health. The chain combines TRBV6-1 with TRBJ2-7, with D possibly TRBD1 on 5 matching bases. Input material: blood. CDR3 sequence (DNA): TGTGCCAGCAGTCTCCGCAGGGCGATCTACGAGCAGTACTTC. Its translation: CASSLRRAIYEQYF.